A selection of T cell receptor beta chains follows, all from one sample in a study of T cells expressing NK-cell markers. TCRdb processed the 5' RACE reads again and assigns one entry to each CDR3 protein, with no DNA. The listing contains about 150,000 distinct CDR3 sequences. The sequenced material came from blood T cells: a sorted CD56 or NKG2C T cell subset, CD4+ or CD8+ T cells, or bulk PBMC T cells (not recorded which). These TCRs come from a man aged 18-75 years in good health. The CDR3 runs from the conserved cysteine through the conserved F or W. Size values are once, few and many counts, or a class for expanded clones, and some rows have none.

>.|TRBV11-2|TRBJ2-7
CASSLEGKSSYEQYF
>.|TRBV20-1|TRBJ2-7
CSANRPGVDYEQYF
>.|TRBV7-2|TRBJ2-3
CASRSGGAGDTQYF
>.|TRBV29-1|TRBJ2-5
CSVELGASGGRAFMTQYF
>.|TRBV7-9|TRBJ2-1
CASSPGPNYNEQFF
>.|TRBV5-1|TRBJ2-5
CASSPGLAGGPSEETQYF
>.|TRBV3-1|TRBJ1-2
CASSQEHGVYGYTF
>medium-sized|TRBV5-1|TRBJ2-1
CASSSTGGEAFNEQFF
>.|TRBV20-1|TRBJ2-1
CSAIQGSEQFF
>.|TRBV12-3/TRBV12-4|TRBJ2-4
CASSSRGQLAKNIQYF
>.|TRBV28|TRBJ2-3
CASSASAGHTDTQYF
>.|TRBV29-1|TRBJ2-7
CSVVDAFSYEQYF
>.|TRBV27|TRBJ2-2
CASSPGLAGHTGELFF
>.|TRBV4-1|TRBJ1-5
CASRLTGTPSNQPQHF
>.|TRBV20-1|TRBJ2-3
CSARDRNRGTDTQYF
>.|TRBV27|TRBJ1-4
CASSLYQGAKGEKLFF
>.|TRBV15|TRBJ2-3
CATSRAGDHYPDTQYF
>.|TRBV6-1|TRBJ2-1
CASSASSQGREQFF
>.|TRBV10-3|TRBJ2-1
CAIKEGGQGNNEQFF
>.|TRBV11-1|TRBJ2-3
CASSQGADTQYF
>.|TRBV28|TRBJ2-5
CASRQARVGETQYF
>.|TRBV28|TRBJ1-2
CASSAPQDPKANYGYTF
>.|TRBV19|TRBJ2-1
CASTLVSGFYNEQFF
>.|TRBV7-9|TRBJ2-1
CASSLEVGGFSYNEQFF
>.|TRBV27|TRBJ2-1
CASSPRPYNEQFF
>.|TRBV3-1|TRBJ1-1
CASSLTGVDTEAFF
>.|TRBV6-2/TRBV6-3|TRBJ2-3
CASSDPGLKDTQYF
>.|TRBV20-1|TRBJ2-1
CSARPRGGQPYNEQFF
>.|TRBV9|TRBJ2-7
CASSVGSSRDLEQYF
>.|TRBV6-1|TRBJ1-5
CASSEWTHSNQPQHF
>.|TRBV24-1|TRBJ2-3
CATSDGLGTDTQYF
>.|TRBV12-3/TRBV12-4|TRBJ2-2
CASSLEGITGELFF
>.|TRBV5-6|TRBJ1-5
CASSSTGFNQPQHF
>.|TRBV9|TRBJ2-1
CASSVASRGLDYNEQFF
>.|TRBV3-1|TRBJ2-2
CASSPLGPGELFF
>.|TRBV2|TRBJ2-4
CASSLSGGAFGKNIQYF
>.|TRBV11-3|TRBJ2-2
CASSLHRGTGELFF
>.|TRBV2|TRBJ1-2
CASRGQEGYTF
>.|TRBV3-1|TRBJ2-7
CASSQDRTGQGTPWDEQYF
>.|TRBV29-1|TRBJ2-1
CSVFTGGSYNEQFF
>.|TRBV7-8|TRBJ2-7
CASSLLAGGYEQYF
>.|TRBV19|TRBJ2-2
CASSIAGGPAGELFF
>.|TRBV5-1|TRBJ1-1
CASSLTGRNTEAFF
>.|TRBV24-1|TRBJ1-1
CATSEKQGYTEAFF
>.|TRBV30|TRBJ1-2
CAWSLPTVINYGYTF
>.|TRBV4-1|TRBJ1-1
CASSQEVGIDTEAFF
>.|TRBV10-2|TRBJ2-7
CASSESRDVREQYF
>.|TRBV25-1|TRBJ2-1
CASSVTGGEQFF
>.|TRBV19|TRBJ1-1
CASSLTGAGNTEAFF
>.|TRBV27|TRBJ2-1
CASSFSGNYNEQFF
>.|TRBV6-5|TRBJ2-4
CASSNSYGAPGYF
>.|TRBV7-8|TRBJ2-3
CASKRLAGETTSTDTQYF
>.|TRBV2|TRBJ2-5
CASSASGGRGETQYF
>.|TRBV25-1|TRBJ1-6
CASIREYNSPLHF
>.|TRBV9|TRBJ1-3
CASDEGPGNTIYF
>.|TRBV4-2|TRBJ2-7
CASSQASYTSYEQYF
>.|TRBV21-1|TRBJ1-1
CASRMMGLAFF
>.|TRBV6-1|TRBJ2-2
CASSDRQGGTGELFF
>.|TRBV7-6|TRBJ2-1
CASSPTGDRVLHEQFF
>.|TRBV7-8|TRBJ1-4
CASSLPGLGEKLFF